This T cell receptor (beta chain) emerged from a study of T-cell reconstitution after alpha-beta-depleted transplantation in children. In germline, CDR1 is SGHRS, CDR2 YFSETQ. Trimming pared 4 bases from V and 0 bases from J, leaving 11 bases between. The CDR3 spans 15 residues. Findings and limits, study-wide: Several patients had high TCRbeta diversity at day 60; it came from surviving recipient T cells and thymic progenitors. Expanded graft clones, several hundred of them, were reportedly the source of alpha-beta T cells about two months after transplant. At the one-year point after transplant, T-cell counts and TCRbeta diversity were found to come mostly from T cells that had been newly produced.

Comments on this clonotype: Antigen: not known.

The library targeted TCRbeta and was prepared with unique molecular identifiers. MiXCR, run by TCRdb on the PCR reads, gives a single entry per CDR3 protein. Of some 830,000 distinct CDR3 sequences in the sample, approximately 15% are singletons; the top ten hold about 5%. The sample in question was PBMCs, mostly from graft donor cells, obtained 360 days after TCRalphabeta/CD19-depleted stem cell transplant. The chain joins TRBV5-1 to TRBJ2-1, with D maybe TRBD2 (5 bases). This clonotype was sampled from a male patient aged 10 to 17 who had a stem cell transplant for acute lymphoblastic leukemia, so the T cells may come from the graft donor. The CDR3 region is CASSLRTPSYNEQFF. The CDR3 DNA follows: TGCGCCAGCAGCCTTCGGACTCCCTCCTACAATGAGCAGTTCTTC.